The 25 T cell receptor beta chains reported below all come from one sample, sequenced in a study of CXCR3-negative and CXCR3-positive naive CD8 T cells. The method, 5' RACE with UMI labels, was used to prepare the TRB cDNA libraries. TCRdb reanalyzed the 5' RACE reads and collapses them to one entry per CDR3 protein, without DNA. This sample's clone table lists 50,000 to 70,000 distinct CDR3 sequences. Their cognate antigens are unknown. The study, taken as a whole, reports: Against CXCR3-negative naive cells, CXCR3-positive naive cells showed more hydrophobic TRB CDR3s.

Sequences were obtained from naive CXCR3+ CD8+ T cells from blood. This sample's subset: CD45RO-CCR7+CD27+CD95- naive CD8+ T cells expressing CXCR3 (TNR3+). The origin of the receptors is a human donor in good health. Some clones in this sample may be carry-over from other donors' samples.

The chain links TRBV29-1 to TRBJ2-2; the D call of TRBD2 rests on TCRdb alone, since no DNA is present to check it. Germline assignment: CDR1 SQVTM and CDR2 ANQGSEA. CDR3 length equals 14 residues. The CDR3 loop is CSVTGGSISGELFF.

The CDR3 sequence: CASSSLADEQFF. The rearrangement links TRBV11-2 to TRBJ2-1. CDR3 length equals 12 residues. Germline loops: CDR1 SGHAT, CDR2 FQNNGV.

The rearrangement uses TRBV29-1 and TRBJ1-3. This CDR3 spans 13 amino acids. The germline CDR1 and CDR2 sequences are SQVTM and ANQGSEA. The CDR3 region is CSVMGLFGNTIYF. Together with reference TRBV29-1 and TRBJ1-3, the CDR3 gives the full variable domain: SAVISQKPSRDICQRGTSLTIQCQVDSQVTMMFWYRQQPGQSLTLIATANQGSEATYESGFVIDKFPISRPNLTFSTLTVSNMSPEDSSIYLCSVMGLFGNTIYFGEGSWLTVV.

This chain joins TRBV9 and TRBJ1-2. Germline values: CDR1 SGDLS, CDR2 YYNGEE. The CDR3 has 14 amino acids. The CDR3 is CASSSFPQGYGYTF.

This rearrangement joins TRBV7-9 to TRBJ1-1. The CDR3 is 12 amino acids. Looked up from germline, CDR1 is SEHNR and CDR2 is FQNEAQ (reference sequence). CDR3: CASSSRGNEAFF.

The chain employs TRBV10-3 and TRBJ1-1. CDR1 and CDR2 from the germline V gene are ENHRY and SYGVKD. The CDR3 sequence is 13 residues long. CDR3 sequence reads: CAISEGKNTEAFF.

The chain couples TRBV29-1 to TRBJ2-7; TCRdb's assignment of TRBD2 cannot be checked, as there is no DNA. The CDR3 is made up of 14 amino acids. From germline, CDR1 is SQVTM and CDR2 ANQGSEA. CDR3 protein: CSVVGAGGRTEQYF.

V is TRBV9 and J is TRBJ2-7; TCRdb lists TRBD2, though no DNA is available to test this call. The CDR3 spans 14 residues. Germline CDR1 reads SGDLS; CDR2 reads YYNGEE. The CDR3 loop is CASSVATGLSEQYF. Complete variable domain (other parts from reference TRBV9 and TRBJ2-7): DSGVTQTPKHLITATGQRVTLRCSPRSGDLSVYWYQQSLDQGLQFLIQYYNGEERAKGNILERFSAQQFPDLHSELNLSSLELGDSALYFCASSVATGLSEQYFGPGTRLTVT.

The rearrangement uses TRBV15 and TRBJ2-3; with no DNA, the TCRdb D assignment of TRBD1 cannot be verified. CDR3 size: 15 residues. Germline V gives CDR1 LNHNV, CDR2 YYDKDF (reference sequence). CDR3 loop: CATSKGQGDTDTQYF.

The chain recombines TRBV20-1 with TRBJ2-7; TCRdb selects TRBD2, and the lack of DNA leaves this call unchecked. CDR3 length: 16 residues. Per germline, CDR1 DFQATT and CDR2 SNEGSKA (reference sequence). CDR3 sequence reads: CSARGVLAGGPYEQYF.

The CDR3 loop reads CASRLGGASYEQYF. The gene calls are TRBV11-2 and TRBJ2-7; there is no DNA to check the TCRdb D call of TRBD1. CDR1 and CDR2 (germline): SGHAT, FQNNGV. The CDR3 is 14 residues long.

The chain has TRBV14 and TRBJ2-7; TCRdb designates TRBD2, a call that cannot be tested without DNA. The CDR3 length is 15 residues. CDR1 and CDR2 (germline): SGHDN, FVKESK. The CDR3 loop is CASSHTGLGAYEQYF.

The rearrangement links TRBV4-3 to TRBJ2-1. The germline CDR1 and CDR2 sequences are LGHNA and YSLEER. The CDR3 loop spans 16 amino acids. This chain's CDR3 is CASSQDHGDGYNEQFF.

CDR3 loop: CASSGLDDTEAFF. The chain links TRBV7-9 to TRBJ1-1. Germline-derived CDR1 and CDR2 are SEHNR and FQNEAQ (reference sequence). The CDR3 spans 13 residues. Using reference TRBV7-9 and TRBJ1-1 for the parts outside the CDR3, the full variable domain is DTGVSQNPRHKITKRGQNVTFRCDPISEHNRLYWYRQTLGQGPEFLTYFQNEAQLEKSRLLSDRFSAERPKGSFSTLEIQRTEQGDSAMYLCASSGLDDTEAFFGQGTRLTVV.

J is TRBJ2-1 and V is TRBV19; TCRdb calls TRBD2, which cannot be checked without DNA. CDR1 LNHDA and CDR2 SQIVND come from the germline V gene (reference sequence). The length of the CDR3 is 15 residues. CDR3: CASRSSGGVYNEQFF.

The chain joins TRBV29-1 to TRBJ2-7; TCRdb's D gene call, TRBD1, goes unchecked for lack of DNA. The CDR3 is 13 residues long. Germline V gene sequence: CDR1 SQVTM, CDR2 ANQGSEA. CDR3 protein: CSVDTGQSYEQYF.

V usage is TRBV7-9 and J usage is TRBJ1-2; TCRdb reports TRBD1, a call that lacks DNA to check it against. Germline assignment: CDR1 SEHNR and CDR2 FQNEAQ (reference sequence). This CDR3 contains 14 residues. CDR3 protein: CASSLQTGDYGYTF.

J is TRBJ2-7 and V is TRBV28; the TCRdb D gene call, TRBD1, has no DNA to confirm it. CDR3 length equals 13 residues. Germline V gene sequence: CDR1 MDHEN, CDR2 SYDVKM. The CDR3 region is CASRLPLSYEQYF.

The J gene is TRBJ1-2, the V gene TRBV27. Germline V gives CDR1 MNHEY, CDR2 SMNVEV (reference sequence). CDR3 length: 15 residues. The CDR3: CASSSRSDDNYGYTF.

This sequence joins TRBV24-1 and TRBJ2-1; no DNA is available, so the TRBD1 call from TCRdb remains unchecked. Germline V gives CDR1 KGHDR, CDR2 SFDVKD. There are 14 residues in the CDR3. Here the CDR3 reads CATSDLEPGSEQFF.

This rearrangement joins TRBV27 to TRBJ2-1; no DNA is available, so the TRBD1 call from TCRdb remains unchecked. The germline V gene has CDR1 MNHEY and CDR2 SMNVEV (reference sequence). The CDR3 contains 15 residues. The CDR3 sequence: CASSTPGTAYNEQFF.

CDR3 protein: CASSLEGGPKQYF. The V and J genes are TRBV7-6 and TRBJ2-7; TCRdb's D gene call, TRBD1, goes unchecked for lack of DNA. The CDR3 is 13 residues long. CDR1 and CDR2 (germline): SGHVS, FNYEAQ.

This chain uses TRBV7-9 with TRBJ1-6; TCRdb reports TRBD1, a call that lacks DNA to check it against. This CDR3 contains 17 residues. Germline V gene lookup returns CDR1 SEHNR and CDR2 FQNEAQ (reference sequence). CDR3 sequence reads: CASSLDVGTTYNSPLHF.

The J gene is TRBJ2-7, the V gene TRBV5-4. Germline CDR1 and CDR2: SGHNT and YYREEE (reference sequence). The CDR3 is made up of 15 amino acids. The CDR3 loop is CASSYSTSSSYEQYF.

The rearrangement links TRBV2 to TRBJ1-6. Per germline, CDR1 SNHLY and CDR2 FYNNEI. This CDR3 is built from 15 residues. CDR3 region: CASSEAPGPAGTLHF.